This T cell receptor (beta chain) derives from a study of response to subunit inactivated influenza vaccine. Study findings and constraints: The authors proposed limited new T cell recruitment per seasonal influenza vaccination.

From the RT-PCR reads, TCRdb called clonotypes with MiXCR, one entry per CDR3 protein. Of some 600,000 distinct CDR3 sequences in the sample, around 15% were seen once. CDR1 and CDR2 from the germline V gene are SGHDT and YYEEEE. Unmatched junction bases numbered 8, after V lost 3 bases and J lost 5 bases. The CDR3 totals 15 residues. To note about this clonotype: Its antigen is unidentified.

The specimen comprised PBMCs from blood, sampled 14 to 15 days before vaccination. The V gene is TRBV5-6, the J gene TRBJ2-1; 7 bases are a match to TRBD1. This receptor was taken from a man aged 45-65 years who received an inactivated influenza vaccine. The CDR3 sequence: CASSYPDRLHNEQFF. DNA for the CDR3: TGTGCCAGCAGCTACCCGGACAGGTTGCACAATGAGCAGTTCTTC. The full variable domain, with the rest looked up from reference TRBV5-6 and TRBJ2-1, is DAGVTQSPTHLIKTRGQQVTLRCSPKSGHDTVSWYQQALGQGPQFIFQYYEEEERQRGNFPDRFSGHQFPNYSSELNVNALLLGDSALYLCASSYPDRLHNEQFFGPGTRLTVL.